Each of the 30 T cell receptor beta chains below was sequenced from the same sample in a study of blood T cell repertoires in COVID-19. TCRdb's copy holds only in-frame clones and misses some; the assay was immunoSEQ multiplex PCR. The sample contains fewer than 200,000 clones, 88% of which appear only once. The specimen was peripheral blood. Source of these receptors: a man aged 50-59 years who had recovered from COVID-19.

The V call is TRBV3-1 (or the pseudogene TRBV3-2), the J call TRBJ2-5, with a weak D call TRBD2 (6 bases). CDR1 LGHDT and CDR2 YNNKEL come from the germline V gene (reference sequence). CDR3 length: 13 residues. Trimming cost V 8 bases and J 5 bases, with 15 bases left between them. The DNA for the CDR3 is TGTGCCAGCCAGGACCGACGGGGGGAGACCCAGTACTTC. Translation: CASQDRRGETQYF.

The rearrangement uses TRBV27 and TRBJ1-6; perhaps TRBD1 as D (6 bases). The V gene's germline CDR1 is MNHEY and CDR2 SMNVEV (reference sequence). There are 14 residues in the CDR3. The V end lost 10 bases, the J end lost 4 bases, and 14 bases lay between the germline ends. The CDR3 sequence: CATRADRYNSPLHF. DNA for the CDR3: TGTGCCACCCGCGCGGACAGATATAATTCACCCCTCCACTTT.

This chain connects TRBV5-6 to TRBJ2-3; maybe TRBD2 (6 bases). Germline CDR1 and CDR2: SGHDT and YYEEEE. The V end was cut by 6 bases, the J end by 5 bases, with 22 bases between. This CDR3 spans 16 amino acids. The CDR3 is CASTPNGGPSGDTQYF. As DNA, the CDR3 is TGTGCCAGCACCCCGAACGGAGGGCCCTCCGGAGATACGCAGTATTTT.

To note about this clone: Within the sample, other DNA sequences also encode this same CDR3. The CDR3, as DNA: TGTGCCAGCAGTGAAGAGGGGTTGAGCAATCAGCCCCAGCATTTT. It is translated as CASSEEGLSNQPQHF. The chain combines TRBV6-1 with TRBJ1-5, with D possibly being TRBD1 (5 bases). Germline assignment: CDR1 MNHNS and CDR2 SASEGT. The V gene lost 1 base and the J gene lost 1 base, with 8 bases spanning the gap. The CDR3 is 15 amino acids.

J is TRBJ2-1 and V is TRBV29-1; TRBD2 matches 13 bases. CDR3 length: 16 residues. CDR1 SQVTM and CDR2 ANQGSEA come from the germline V gene. The J segment lost 4 bases and the V segment lost 6 bases, leaving 9 bases of the junction unmatched. The CDR3 is CSVAGGTSGEYNEQFF. CDR3 bases: TGCAGCGTCGCCGGGGGGACTAGCGGGGAATACAATGAGCAGTTCTTC.

This chain uses TRBV28 with TRBJ1-5; D gene ambiguous. The germline V gene encodes CDR1 MDHEN and CDR2 SYDVKM. Trimming left V 2 bases short and J 4 bases short, with 9 bases between. The CDR3 consists of 14 residues. As DNA, the CDR3 is TGTGCCAGCAGTTTAGTCAGGTTTAATCAGCCCCAGCATTTT. Its translation is CASSLVRFNQPQHF.

This chain uses TRBV2 with TRBJ2-3; 12 bases match TRBD2. The CDR3 length is 14 residues. Germline CDR1 is SNHLY and CDR2 is FYNNEI. Trimming cost V 10 bases and J 6 bases; bases outside gene matches: 8. This CDR3 is CAITGTSGRDTQYF. The CDR3 DNA reads as TGTGCCATCACCGGGACTAGCGGGCGGGATACGCAGTATTTT.

This clone appeared once. The chain has TRBV7-9 and TRBJ2-6; perhaps TRBD1 as D (6 bases). This CDR3 is built from 16 residues. Germline CDR1 reads SEHNR; CDR2 reads FQNEAQ (reference sequence). Between the trimmed V and J ends, which lost 4 bases and 0 bases, there was a span of 10 bases. The CDR3: CASSSRGPSGANVLTF. CDR3 coding DNA: TGTGCCAGCAGCTCCAGGGGCCCCTCTGGGGCCAACGTCCTGACTTTC.

The chain has TRBV2 and TRBJ2-7; D is perhaps TRBD2 (5 bases). The germline V gene encodes CDR1 SNHLY and CDR2 FYNNEI. The CDR3 totals 13 residues. V was clipped by 1 base and J by 6 bases, with 10 bases between them. The CDR3 protein is CASSEGSGTEQYF. Here the CDR3 DNA reads TGTGCCAGCAGTGAAGGGAGCGGAACCGAGCAGTACTTC.

The chain joins TRBV10-3 to TRBJ2-2; D unresolved. The V and J ends lost 6 bases and 1 base respectively, with 3 bases between them. Germline V gene lookup returns CDR1 ENHRY and CDR2 SYGVKD. The CDR3 consists of 12 residues. The chain's CDR3 is CAISQNTGELFF. CDR3 coding DNA: TGTGCCATCAGCCAGAACACCGGGGAGCTGTTTTTT.

This chain links TRBV5-5 with TRBJ1-2, with a tentative D call TRBD1 (6 bases). The CDR3 is made up of 12 amino acids. Germline V gene data show CDR1 as SGHKS and CDR2 as YYEKEE (reference sequence). V shed 0 bases and J shed 7 bases, with 7 bases lying between them. As DNA, the CDR3 is TGTGCCAGCAGCTTGGAAGGGGGTGGCTACACCTTC. As protein: CASSLEGGGYTF.

The chain joins TRBV7-8 to TRBJ2-2; no firm D call. Germline CDR1 reads SGHVS; CDR2 reads FQNEAQ. This CDR3 has 13 amino acids. Trimming took off 5 bases at V and 4 bases at J, with 8 bases between the two ends. The CDR3 reads CASSPGGTGELFF. DNA of the CDR3: TGTGCCAGCAGCCCCGGTGGCACCGGGGAGCTGTTTTTT. Full variable domain (missing parts from reference TRBV7-8 and TRBJ2-2): GAGVSQSPRYKVAKRGQDVALRCDPISGHVSLFWYQQALGQGPEFLTYFQNEAQLDKSGLPSDRFFAERPEGSVSTLKIQRTQQEDSAVYLCASSPGGTGELFFGEGSRLTVL.

The chain is built from TRBV4-3 and TRBJ2-3, with D unresolved. The V gene's germline CDR1 is LGHNA and CDR2 YSLEER. The germline V and J ends were trimmed by 1 base and 0 bases, with 11 bases remaining between them. The CDR3 totals 16 residues. The CDR3 loop reads CASSQGGGRSTDTQYF. CDR3 sequence (DNA): TGCGCCAGCAGCCAAGGAGGTGGCCGGAGCACAGATACGCAGTATTTT.

The chain employs TRBV6-5 and TRBJ2-4; D is possibly TRBD2 (5 bases). The CDR3 length is 14 residues. The V and J ends lost 4 bases and 6 bases respectively, with 13 bases between them. Germline CDR1 and CDR2: MNHEY and SVGAGI. Written as DNA, the CDR3 is TGTGCCAGCAGTTCCCCCGCAGGAGGAAACATTCAGTACTTC. This encodes CASSSPAGGNIQYF.

The chain uses TRBV27 and TRBJ1-2; D might be TRBD1 (5 bases). The CDR3 has 15 residues. Germline V gene sequence: CDR1 MNHEY, CDR2 SMNVEV (reference sequence). V lost 2 bases and J lost 2, with 12 bases in between. The DNA for the CDR3 is TGTGCCAGCAGTTTAGGGCAGTGGGGCAACTATGGCTACACCTTC. Amino acids: CASSLGQWGNYGYTF.

This chain links TRBV4-1 with TRBJ1-1, with D uncertain. With 2 bases removed from V and 0 bases from J, the gap between germline ends came to 13 bases. Germline assignment: CDR1 MGHRA and CDR2 YSYEKL. The CDR3 spans 16 residues. DNA of the CDR3: TGCGCCAGCAGCCAAACTCGACTCGTGATGAACACTGAAGCTTTCTTT. It yields the protein CASSQTRLVMNTEAFF.

The chain combines TRBV3-1 (or the pseudogene TRBV3-2) with TRBJ1-2; 10 nucleotides line up with TRBD1. V lost 2 bases, J lost 5 bases, and 8 bases stayed unmatched. Germline loops: CDR1 LGHDT, CDR2 YNNKEL (reference sequence). The CDR3 runs 16 residues. Written as DNA, the CDR3 is TGTGCCAGCAGCCAACTTCAGACAGGGGGCGGTTATGGCTACACCTTC. Its protein product is CASSQLQTGGGYGYTF.

V is TRBV9 and J is TRBJ1-1; D might be TRBD1 (6 bases). Germline-derived CDR1 and CDR2 are SGDLS and YYNGEE. Trimming pared 0 bases from V and 6 bases from J, leaving 21 bases between. CDR3 length equals 17 residues. CDR3 residues: CASSVAGGFGRDAEAFF. As DNA, the CDR3 is TGTGCCAGCAGCGTAGCGGGGGGCTTCGGGAGGGACGCTGAAGCTTTCTTT.

This clone turned up a few times. This chain joins TRBV29-1 and TRBJ1-5; perhaps TRBD1 as D (5 bases). The V gene lost 6 bases and the J gene lost 5 bases, with 11 bases spanning the gap. The germline V gene has CDR1 SQVTM and CDR2 ANQGSEA. The CDR3 spans 12 residues. CDR3 DNA sequence: TGCAGCGTCACCTCGGGGGATCAGCCCCAGCATTTT. Translated, it gives CSVTSGDQPQHF.

This chain connects TRBV11-2 to TRBJ2-1; tentatively, D is TRBD2 (6 bases). V was cut by 1 base and J by 0 bases, with 10 bases left in between. The CDR3 runs 16 residues. Germline lookup yields CDR1 SGHAT and CDR2 FQNNGV. The CDR3 sequence is CASSLVRGASYNEQFF. The CDR3 region has the DNA TGTGCCAGCAGCTTAGTGCGCGGGGCCTCCTACAATGAGCAGTTCTTC.

The chain links TRBV6-1 to TRBJ1-1; maybe TRBD1 (6 bases). The germline gives CDR1 MNHNS, CDR2 SASEGT. Trimming stripped 2 bases from V and 4 bases from J, with 11 bases between. This CDR3 spans 14 amino acids. CDR3 residues: CASSEFGRGTEAFF. In DNA form, the CDR3 reads TGTGCCAGCAGTGAATTCGGCAGGGGCACTGAAGCTTTCTTT.

The chain uses TRBV19 and TRBJ1-1; the match to TRBD1 covers 9 bases. The junction had 5 bases not matched to a gene; V was cut back by 5 bases and J by 1 base. Per the germline V gene, CDR1 is LNHDA and CDR2 is SQIVND (reference sequence). This CDR3 spans 15 amino acids. The CDR3 DNA follows: TGTGCCAGTAGTTCCCACAGGGGGCCGAACACTGAAGCTTTCTTT. It is translated as CASSSHRGPNTEAFF.

This clone was observed a handful of times. The CDR3 reads CASRLDRGSNQPQHF. CDR3 nucleotides: TGTGCCAGTAGACTGGACAGGGGGAGCAATCAGCCCCAGCATTTT. The chain uses TRBV19 and TRBJ1-5; 10 bases map to TRBD1. The CDR3 loop spans 15 amino acids. CDR1 and CDR2 (germline): LNHDA, SQIVND (reference sequence). V was pared by 6 bases and J by 1 base, with 3 bases of the junction left unmatched.

This sequence joins TRBV19 and TRBJ2-7; D call uncertain. Germline CDR1 is LNHDA and CDR2 is SQIVND (reference sequence). V was shortened by 2 bases and J by 2 bases, with 13 bases between the two germline ends. This CDR3 is built from 15 residues. The CDR3 DNA sequence: TGTGCCAGTAGTATATCCGGGTCAAGAGCCTACGAGCAGTACTTC. Its protein product is CASSISGSRAYEQYF.

This sequence joins TRBV29-1 and TRBJ2-5; 7 bases map to TRBD1. V was pared by 1 base and J by 2 bases, with 7 bases of the junction left unmatched. The CDR3 spans 15 residues. CDR1 is SQVTM and CDR2 is ANQGSEA in the germline V gene. DNA for the CDR3: TGCAGCGTTGAAGGGACCAGGGGACAGCAAGAGACCCAGTACTTC. It specifies CSVEGTRGQQETQYF.

The V call is TRBV18, the J call TRBJ1-2; 10 bases are a match to TRBD1. Trimming took 3 bases from V and 3 from J; bases not matched to a gene: 7. CDR1 and CDR2 from the germline V gene are KGHSH and LQKENI. The CDR3 consists of 16 residues. CDR3 sequence (DNA): TGTGCCAGCTCACCCGGGACAGGGGCTTCTCACTATGGCTACACCTTC. This encodes CASSPGTGASHYGYTF.

This chain connects TRBV7-3 to TRBJ2-3; D is uncertain. Trimming left V 2 bases short and J 3 bases short, with 9 bases between. There are 14 residues in the CDR3. Germline assignment: CDR1 SGHTA and CDR2 FQGTGA. The CDR3, as DNA: TGTGCCAGCAGCTTAGGTCCACGGACAGATACGCAGTATTTT. It translates to CASSLGPRTDTQYF.

The chain carries TRBV12-2 and TRBJ2-5; the table assigns TRBD2, which was not confirmed against the DNA. TRBV12-2 is deemed a pseudogene. The length of the CDR3 is 16 residues. The CDR3 DNA sequence: TGTGCAAGTCGCTCCTTTAGCGGGGGCCACCAAGAGACCCAGTACTTC. As protein: CASRSFSGGHQETQYF.

This clone showed up just a few times. The same CDR3 arises from other DNA sequences in this sample as well. The V call is TRBV12-3 or TRBV12-4, the J call TRBJ1-2; D may be TRBD1 (5 bases). Trimming shortened V by 1 base and J by 2 bases, and 5 bases separated the two germline ends. The length of the CDR3 is 13 residues. CDR3 amino acids: CASSLGQNYGYTF. CDR3 sequence (DNA): TGTGCCAGCAGTTTAGGACAGAACTATGGCTACACCTTC.

The CDR3 nucleotides are TGTGCCAGCAGTTTACGGACAGGGGGGAGCACTGAAGCTTTCTTT. As protein: CASSLRTGGSTEAFF. This chain connects TRBV28 to TRBJ1-1, with 10 bases aligning to TRBD1. Trimming at V came to 2 bases and at J to 4 bases, leaving 4 bases not matched to a gene. The CDR3 extends over 15 amino acids. The germline CDR1 and CDR2 sequences are MDHEN and SYDVKM.